This is a list of T cell receptor beta chains from one sample in a study of blood T cells in healthy people across ages. In TCRdb, the 5' RACE reads were re-called with MiXCR into one record per CDR3 protein. The table shows over 950,000 distinct CDR3 sequences, with around two fifths occurring only once. The material sequenced was blood. These receptors were obtained from a man aged 18 to 30 in good health. CDR3s include the opening cysteine and the closing phenylalanine or tryptophan. D genes are given only for firm matches. Size is omitted from some rows. Given values are once, few, many or a class for expanded clones.

TRBJ2-1 TRBV13 13 - many CASSGTHEDEQFF TGTGCCAGCAGCGGGACTCACGAAGATGAGCAGTTCTTC
TRBJ1-3 TRBV12-3/TRBV12-4 15 - - CASSLRAASGNTIYF TGTGCCAGCAGTTTAAGGGCAGCCTCTGGAAACACCATATATTTT
TRBJ2-1 TRBV7-2 13 - - CASSLGMRSEQFF TGTGCCAGCAGCTTAGGTATGCGCAGTGAGCAGTTCTTC
TRBJ1-2 TRBV10-3 15 TRBD1 few CAISTGTGTNYGYTF TGTGCCATCAGCACCGGGACAGGGACAAACTATGGCTACACCTTC
TRBJ2-3 TRBV11-1 21 TRBD1 - CASPTSRTGGLSILPTDTQYF TGTGCCAGCCCTACTTCGCGGACAGGGGGCTTATCCATCCTCCCCACAGATACGCAGTATTTT
TRBJ2-3 TRBV12-3/TRBV12-4 17 TRBD2 few CASSPHSASGRTDTQYF TGTGCCAGCAGTCCCCACTCGGCTAGCGGGCGCACAGATACGCAGTATTTT
TRBJ1-1 TRBV14 18 TRBD1 - CASSQDFDRGPFNTEAFF TGTGCCAGCAGCCAAGATTTCGACAGGGGGCCCTTTAACACTGAAGCTTTCTTT
TRBJ1-1 TRBV4-3 15 - few CASSQDPGDVTEAFF TGCGCCAGCAGCCAAGATCCAGGGGATGTTACTGAAGCTTTCTTT
TRBJ2-7 TRBV5-1 16 - - CASSLDAADDAYEQYF TGCGCCAGCAGCTTGGATGCGGCAGACGACGCCTACGAGCAGTACTTC
TRBJ2-3 TRBV7-9 18 TRBD1 - CASSKWDRGRPRTDTQYF TGTGCCAGCAGCAAATGGGACAGGGGGCGTCCTCGCACAGATACGCAGTATTTT
TRBJ2-3 TRBV27 16 TRBD2 - CASTHGLAGGADTQYF TGTGCCAGCACCCACGGACTAGCGGGGGGAGCAGATACGCAGTATTTT
TRBJ2-7 TRBV12-3/TRBV12-4 14 - - CASSFEQGTYEQYF TGTGCCAGCAGTTTCGAACAGGGCACCTACGAGCAGTACTTC
TRBJ2-5 TRBV7-2 16 - - CASSLGGTASNNEQYF TGTGCCAGCAGCTTAGGGGGTACAGCATCCAACAATGAGCAGTACTTC
TRBJ1-2 TRBV7-9 14 TRBD1 - CASKPGQASYGYTF TGTGCCAGCAAACCCGGACAGGCTTCCTATGGCTACACCTTC
TRBJ2-2 TRBV18 18 TRBD1 - CASQPLLGRDSNTGELFF TGTGCCAGCCAACCACTCTTAGGCCGGGACAGCAACACCGGGGAGCTGTTTTTT
TRBJ1-2 TRBV21-1 15 - - CASSNRDRGLLGYTF TGTGCCAGCAGCAATCGGGACAGGGGGCTTCTTGGCTACACCTTC
TRBJ2-3 TRBV27 15 - - CASSSRQLSTDTQYF TGTGCCAGCAGTTCTAGACAGCTAAGCACAGATACGCAGTATTTT
TRBJ2-1 TRBV7-2 13 - - CASSLGSWNEQFF TGTGCCAGCTCCCTTGGGTCTTGGAATGAGCAGTTCTTC
TRBJ1-2 TRBV4-3 15 TRBD1 few CASSQDYRGDYGYTF TGCGCCAGCAGCCAAGATTACAGGGGTGACTATGGCTACACCTTC
TRBJ2-3 TRBV9 18 TRBD2 few CASSVGAGGPYSPDTQYF TGTGCCAGCAGCGTAGGGGCGGGGGGGCCCTATAGTCCTGATACGCAGTATTTT
TRBJ1-2 TRBV20-1 16 - - CSASTGTLRNNYGYTF TGCAGTGCTAGCACCGGGACCCTCCGTAACAACTATGGCTACACCTTC
TRBJ2-5 TRBV4-3 16 - once CASSQDQRGSYNEQYF TGCGCCAGCAGCCAAGATCAGAGGGGCTCCTACAATGAGCAGTACTTC
TRBJ1-4 TRBV15 15 - few CATSSQTEPNEKLFF TGTGCCACCAGCTCCCAGACTGAACCTAATGAAAAACTGTTTTTT
TRBJ2-5 TRBV4-1 12 TRBD1 - CASSQQGAGQYF TGCGCCAGCAGCCAGCAGGGGGCGGGTCAGTACTTC
TRBJ2-6 TRBV27 18 TRBD1 - CASSARDRLYSGANVLTF TGTGCCAGCTCAGCCCGGGACAGGTTGTACTCTGGGGCCAACGTCCTGACTTTC
TRBJ1-6 TRBV20-1 16 TRBD1 - CSARVSRDSYNSPLHF TGCAGTGCTAGAGTTTCCCGGGACAGCTATAATTCACCCCTCCACTTT
TRBJ1-2 TRBV27 14 - - CASSLSGAGYGYTF TGTGCCAGCAGTTTATCGGGGGCTGGCTATGGCTACACCTTC
TRBJ2-1 TRBV5-1 17 TRBD2 once CASSLGEVAGSHNEQFF TGCGCCAGCAGCTTGGGTGAAGTAGCGGGGTCCCACAATGAGCAGTTCTTC